These T cell receptor beta chains were read from a single sample in a study of CD8 T cells in Susac syndrome. MiXCR, applied by TCRdb to the immunoSEQ multiplex PCR reads, yields one record per CDR3 protein. The table includes 330,000 or so distinct CDR3 sequences, about 88% detected once. Sequencing was carried out using CD8+ T cells from PBMCs. These receptors were obtained from a human donor with multiple sclerosis. CDR3s include the opening cysteine and the closing phenylalanine or tryptophan. A D gene is named only where the DNA matches it firmly. Rows may omit the clone size; those that give it use once, few, many or a size class.

TRBJ1-3 NA TRBV7-9 once CASSPPAHSSGNTIYF TGTGCCAGCAGCCCCCCGGCGCATTCCTCTGGAAACACCATATATTTT
TRBJ2-1 TRBD2 TRBV28 NA CASSLASSGRSEQFF TGTGCCAGCAGTTTGGCGTCTAGCGGGAGATCTGAGCAGTTCTTC
TRBJ2-1 TRBD2 TRBV7-9 NA CASSSKTSGRRYNEQFF TGTGCCAGCAGCTCCAAGACTAGCGGGAGAAGATACAATGAGCAGTTCTTC
TRBJ2-1 TRBD1 TRBV7-8 NA CASSSDRNNEQFF TGTGCCAGCAGCTCGGACAGGAACAATGAGCAGTTCTTC
TRBJ2-7 NA TRBV19 NA CASRYAGGIGLAPYEQYF TGTGCCAGTAGGTACGCAGGGGGCATAGGACTAGCGCCCTACGAGCAGTACTTC
TRBJ1-1 NA TRBV6-1 NA CASSETPGMNTEAFF TGTGCCAGCAGTGAAACTCCGGGGATGAACACTGAAGCTTTCTTT
TRBJ2-7 TRBD2 TRBV28 NA CASWGTSGRRGFEQYF TGTGCCAGCTGGGGGACTAGCGGGAGAAGGGGGTTCGAGCAGTACTTC
TRBJ1-4 NA TRBV28 few CASSLGATNEKLFF TGTGCCAGCAGTTTGGGGGCAACTAATGAAAAACTGTTTTTT
TRBJ2-2 NA TRBV29-1 few CSVRGTSNTGELFF TGCAGCGTTCGGGGAACGTCGAACACCGGGGAGCTGTTTTTT
TRBJ2-7 NA TRBV25-1 NA CASSDDYEQYF TGTGCCAGCAGTGACGATTACGAGCAGTACTTC
TRBJ2-1 NA TRBV4-1 NA CASSQLHDNEQFF TGCGCCAGCAGCCAACTACACGACAATGAGCAGTTCTTC
TRBJ2-7 TRBD1 TRBV19 NA CASSYGTGRYEQYF TGTGCCAGTAGCTACGGGACAGGGCGCTACGAGCAGTACTTC
TRBJ2-7 NA TRBV5-6 NA CASSFRQAYEQYF TGTGCCAGCAGCTTCAGACAGGCCTACGAGCAGTACTTC
TRBJ2-7 TRBD1 TRBV12-3/TRBV12-4 NA CASSLMGTGGAEQYF TGTGCCAGCAGCCTGATGGGAACAGGGGGAGCCGAGCAGTACTTC
TRBJ2-7 TRBD2 TRBV10-3 NA CAISEPTTSGGSYEQYF TGTGCCATCAGTGAGCCGACGACTAGCGGGGGATCCTACGAGCAGTACTTC
TRBJ1-2 TRBD1 TRBV3-1 NA CASSQEGTDIYGYTF TGTGCCAGCAGCCAAGAGGGGACAGATATATATGGCTACACCTTC
TRBJ2-4 NA TRBV15 once CATSRDSGEWTYLAKNIQYF TGTGCCACCAGCAGAGATTCAGGGGAATGGACTTACCTAGCCAAAAACATTCAGTACTTC
TRBJ1-2 NA TRBV25-1 NA CASSELTGEGPPNYGYTF TGTGCCAGCAGTGAACTCACCGGCGAGGGACCTCCTAACTATGGCTACACCTTC
TRBJ1-4 NA TRBV4-2 NA CASSQLLATNEKLFF TGTGCCAGCAGCCAACTCCTTGCAACTAATGAAAAACTGTTTTTT
TRBJ2-7 TRBD2 TRBV20-1 NA CSASAASGDELGEQYF TGCAGTGCTAGCGCAGCTAGCGGGGACGAACTCGGGGAGCAGTACTTC
TRBJ1-6 NA TRBV7-7 NA CASSPGLGSPLHF TGTGCTAGCAGCCCCGGATTGGGCTCACCCCTCCACTTT
TRBJ2-7 NA TRBV4-2 few CASSQEQGSRSYEQYF TGTGCCAGCAGCCAAGAGCAGGGATCCAGGTCCTACGAGCAGTACTTC
TRBJ2-1 TRBD1 TRBV29-1 NA CSAPRTGDNEQFF TGCAGCGCGCCTCGGACAGGAGACAATGAGCAGTTCTTC
TRBJ2-7 TRBD1 TRBV7-9 NA CASSVRTGSRYEQYF TGTGCCAGCAGCGTTCGGACAGGGAGTCGCTACGAGCAGTACTTC
TRBJ1-2 NA TRBV7-2 NA CASSLHRTYGYTF TGTGCCAGCAGCTTACACAGAACCTATGGCTACACCTTC
TRBJ2-1 TRBD1 TRBV7-2 NA CASSLGPGQNNEQFF TGTGCCAGCAGCTTAGGACCGGGACAGAACAATGAGCAGTTCTTC
TRBJ1-6 NA TRBV27 NA CASSTQGPSPLHF TGTGCCAGCAGTACACAGGGTCCTTCACCCCTCCACTTT
TRBJ2-7 NA TRBV6-2/TRBV6-3 NA CASRWTEVDEQYF TGTGCCAGCAGGTGGACGGAGGTGGACGAGCAGTACTTC
TRBJ2-1 TRBD2 TRBV2 NA CASWTSGSWNEQFF TGTGCCAGTTGGACTAGCGGGAGCTGGAATGAGCAGTTCTTC
TRBJ1-1 TRBD1 TRBV20-1 NA CSAPPGGDRGTEAFF TGCAGTGCCCCCCCAGGGGGGGATCGGGGCACTGAAGCTTTCTTT
TRBJ1-6 NA TRBV28 NA CASSPQEGNSPLHF TGTGCCAGCAGTCCGCAGGAGGGCAATTCACCCCTCCACTTT
TRBJ2-1 NA TRBV9 NA CASSVGVPGNEQFF TGTGCCAGCAGCGTGGGGGTTCCGGGGAATGAGCAGTTCTTC
TRBJ2-7 NA TRBV6-1 NA CASSDGGPYEQYF TGTGCCAGCAGTGATGGCGGACCCTACGAGCAGTACTTC
TRBJ2-5 NA TRBV11-2 NA CASTQMGGQETQYF TGTGCCAGCACTCAGATGGGGGGCCAAGAGACCCAGTACTTC
TRBJ1-3 NA TRBV29-1 NA CSVLASDSGNTIYF TGCAGCGTTCTTGCCAGCGACTCTGGAAACACCATATATTTT
TRBJ2-6 NA TRBV25-1 NA CASSEPGRISGANVLTF TGTGCCAGCAGCGAACCAGGACGGATCTCTGGGGCCAACGTCCTGACTTTC
TRBJ2-5 TRBD1 TRBV12-3/TRBV12-4 NA CASRGGTGDIQETQYF TGTGCCAGCAGGGGCGGGACAGGAGATATACAAGAGACCCAGTACTTC
TRBJ2-5 NA TRBV7-9 NA CASSPPGAAETQYF TGTGCCAGCAGCCCCCCGGGGGCCGCGGAGACCCAGTACTTC